The 27 T cell receptor beta chains in this list originate from one sample, sequenced in a study of T cell responses to AZD1222 COVID-19 vaccine. TCRdb's table, derived via immunoSEQ multiplex PCR, lists solely in-frame clones and lacks some. The table lists 90,000 to 130,000 clones, around 93% of them singletons. The material sequenced was peripheral blood, taken on day 0 of AZD1222 vaccination. Every receptor here comes from an adult in good health.

V gene TRBV19 combines with J gene TRBJ1-5; D is ambiguous. Germline loops: CDR1 LNHDA, CDR2 SQIVND (reference sequence). The CDR3 spans 15 residues. With 7 bases removed from V and 6 bases from J, the gap between germline ends came to 19 bases. Written as DNA, the CDR3 is TGTGCCAGTACCCGAAGAGAGGTCGCGGGTCAGCCCCAGCATTTT. Its protein is CASTRREVAGQPQHF.

Concerning this clone: Within the sample, other DNA sequences also encode this same CDR3. This chain links TRBV5-5 with TRBJ2-7; 9 bases map to TRBD2. V trimming: 0 bases; J trimming: 1 base; junction bases outside the gene matches: 2. CDR3 length: 15 amino acids. The germline CDR1 and CDR2 sequences are SGHKS and YYEKEE (reference sequence). The DNA of the CDR3 is TGTGCCAGCAGCTTGGGAGCGGGGGGTTCCTACGAGCAGTACTTC. Translating it yields CASSLGAGGSYEQYF.

J is TRBJ1-1 and V is TRBV27, with D possibly matching TRBD1 (6 bases). The germline V gene encodes CDR1 MNHEY and CDR2 SMNVEV (reference sequence). The CDR3 length is 15 residues. V was pared by 4 bases and J by 0 bases, with 12 bases between. CDR3 in DNA: TGTGCCAGCAGTTCCCCGGGACATTTGAACACTGAAGCTTTCTTT. Residues: CASSSPGHLNTEAFF.

The rearrangement links TRBV9 to TRBJ2-2, with D possibly TRBD1 on 6 matching bases. The V gene lost 0 bases and the J gene lost 2 bases, with 8 bases spanning the gap. Germline CDR1 and CDR2: SGDLS and YYNGEE. The CDR3 sequence is 15 residues long. The CDR3 sequence: CASSVGQVNTGELFF. As DNA, the CDR3 is TGTGCCAGCAGCGTAGGACAGGTTAACACCGGGGAGCTGTTTTTT.

The rearrangement links TRBV3-1 (or the pseudogene TRBV3-2) to TRBJ1-1, with D possibly TRBD1 on 5 matching bases. With 4 bases removed from V and 8 bases from J, the gap between germline ends came to 17 bases. CDR1 and CDR2 (germline): LGHDT, YNNKEL (reference sequence). CDR3 length: 14 amino acids. CDR3 DNA: TGTGCCAGCAGCCCCGCTGCCTCGGGGCGAGAAGCTTTCTTT. This codes for CASSPAASGREAFF.

The rearrangement uses TRBV27 and TRBJ1-2, with D possibly being TRBD1 (6 bases). The CDR3 consists of 14 residues. Deletions cut 3 bases from V and 6 bases from J, with 14 bases between. Germline CDR1 reads MNHEY; CDR2 reads SMNVEV (reference sequence). CDR3 region: CASSFAQGGDGYTF. The CDR3 DNA is TGTGCCAGCAGTTTCGCACAGGGTGGTGATGGCTACACCTTC.

This clone was observed once. The rearrangement links TRBV5-4 to TRBJ2-3; 7 positions agree with TRBD2. Looked up from germline, CDR1 is SGHNT and CDR2 is YYREEE (reference sequence). V lost 7 bases and J lost 1; bases outside the gene matches: 3. The CDR3 runs to 13 residues. Here the CDR3 reads CASGLAGTDTQYF. The CDR3 DNA sequence: TGTGCCAGCGGCCTAGCGGGCACAGATACGCAGTATTTT.

This clone came up once. This rearrangement joins TRBV7-2 to TRBJ1-5; a weak D match, TRBD1 (6 bases). V lost 5 bases and J 5 bases, leaving 16 bases between the germline ends. The CDR3 totals 15 residues. Germline V gives CDR1 SGHTA, CDR2 FQGNSA. This CDR3 is CASSQGWGVDQPQHF. In DNA form, the CDR3 reads TGTGCCAGCAGCCAGGGGTGGGGGGTAGATCAGCCCCAGCATTTT.

This chain connects TRBV7-6 to TRBJ1-1; D is uncertain. CDR1 and CDR2 from the germline V gene are SGHVS and FNYEAQ. V lost 5 bases, J lost 8 bases, and 12 bases lay in between. The CDR3 has 12 residues. In DNA, the CDR3 is TGTGCCAGCAGCGCTGACAAGGGAGAAGCTTTCTTT. Amino acid sequence: CASSADKGEAFF.

The V and J genes are TRBV21-1 and TRBJ2-1. TRBV21-1 is shown as a pseudogene. The CDR3 consists of 15 residues. This CDR3 reads CAWRGTWGNYNEQFF. In DNA form, the CDR3 reads TGTGCCTGGAGAGGCACTTGGGGGAATTACAATGAGCAGTTCTTC.

This clone is judged medium-sized. The chain combines TRBV5-1 with TRBJ2-7; no clear D. Trimming took 4 bases from V and 6 from J, leaving 20 bases between them. Looked up from germline, CDR1 is SGHRS and CDR2 is YFSETQ. The CDR3 contains 15 residues. Here the CDR3 reads CASSRGQVASPEQYF. Here the CDR3 DNA reads TGCGCCAGCAGCCGAGGCCAGGTAGCAAGTCCCGAGCAGTACTTC. Variable domain in full (rest from reference TRBV5-1 and TRBJ2-7): KAGVTQTPRYLIKTRGQQVTLSCSPISGHRSVSWYQQTPGQGLQFLFEYFSETQRNKGNFPGRFSGRQFSNSRSEMNVSTLELGDSALYLCASSRGQVASPEQYFGPGTRLTVT.

A word on this clone: Other DNA sequences within the sample encode an identical CDR3. The chain couples TRBV27 to TRBJ1-2, with 7 bases matching TRBD1. The CDR3 contains 14 residues. Germline-derived CDR1 and CDR2 are MNHEY and SMNVEV (reference sequence). Germline trimming cut 8 bases from V and 2 bases from J; bases unmatched to any gene: 8. In DNA form, the CDR3 reads TGTGCCAGCTCTCTAGGCAGGGGGAACTATGGCTACACCTTC. Translation gives CASSLGRGNYGYTF.

V usage is TRBV5-4 and J usage is TRBJ2-3; the D is unclear. This CDR3 spans 13 amino acids. V lost 3 bases and J lost 0, with 5 bases in between. Germline assignment: CDR1 SGHNT and CDR2 YYREEE (reference sequence). The CDR3 sequence is CASSSTSTDTQYF. The CDR3 nucleotides read TGTGCCAGCAGCTCAACAAGCACAGATACGCAGTATTTT.

This chain connects TRBV6-5 to TRBJ1-1, with D possibly matching TRBD1 (5 bases). The germline gives CDR1 MNHEY, CDR2 SVGAGI. This CDR3 has 14 amino acids. Between the trimmed V and J ends, which lost 6 bases and 5 bases, there was a span of 16 bases. The CDR3 loop is CASRTAGGRTEAFF. CDR3 DNA sequence: TGTGCCAGCAGGACAGCGGGGGGAAGGACTGAAGCTTTCTTT.

The rearrangement links TRBV13 to TRBJ2-5, with TRBD1 matching over 9 bases. V was pared by 5 bases and J by 5 bases, with 9 bases of the junction left unmatched. CDR3 size: 15 residues. CDR1 PRHDT and CDR2 FYEKMQ come from the germline V gene (reference sequence). Here the CDR3 reads CASSPGTGNIETQYF. CDR3 nucleotides: TGTGCCAGCAGCCCTGGGACAGGGAATATCGAGACCCAGTACTTC.

V is TRBV6-1 and J is TRBJ2-5; D call uncertain. With 3 bases removed from V and 1 base from J, the gap between germline ends came to 9 bases. The CDR3 has 14 amino acids. Germline V gene data show CDR1 as MNHNS and CDR2 as SASEGT. The CDR3 nucleotides are TGTGCCAGCAGTGATTGGGGTTTCCAAGAGACCCAGTACTTC. Translation: CASSDWGFQETQYF.

This clone was found once. J is TRBJ2-1 and V is TRBV29-1, with 8 bases aligning to TRBD2. Losses at the gene ends were 5 bases for V and 7 bases for J; bases not matched to a gene: 10. The CDR3 contains 14 residues. Germline V gene data show CDR1 as SQVTM and CDR2 as ANQGSEA. This CDR3 is CSVSRGGPMNEQFF. CDR3 sequence (DNA): TGCAGCGTTTCCCGGGGGGGCCCTATGAATGAGCAGTTCTTC.

V usage is TRBV14 and J usage is TRBJ2-2; D is ambiguous. The CDR3 is 15 residues long. V lost 0 bases to trimming and J lost 5 bases, with 10 bases between them. Germline loops: CDR1 SGHDN, CDR2 FVKESK. The CDR3 sequence is CASSQDWVSTGELFF. The CDR3 DNA follows: TGTGCCAGCAGCCAAGATTGGGTTTCTACCGGGGAGCTGTTTTTT.

The J gene is TRBJ1-2, the V gene TRBV5-5; D not resolved. The germline V and J ends were trimmed by 0 bases and 5 bases, with 11 bases remaining between them. CDR1 and CDR2 (germline): SGHKS, YYEKEE (reference sequence). There are 14 residues in the CDR3. For the CDR3, the DNA is TGTGCCAGCAGCTTGGACAGAACGAGATATGGCTACACCTTC. Amino acid sequence: CASSLDRTRYGYTF.

The V call is TRBV12-5, the J call TRBJ1-5, with D uncertain. The V gene lost 4 bases and the J gene lost 7 bases, with 5 bases spanning the gap. Germline V lookup: CDR1 LGHNT, CDR2 FRNRAP. The CDR3 loop spans 11 amino acids. As DNA, the CDR3 is TGTGCTAGTGGTTCCGGGCAGCCCCAGCATTTT. Its translation: CASGSGQPQHF.

The chain couples TRBV5-6 to TRBJ1-2, with unresolved D. The CDR3 runs to 12 residues. V lost 4 bases and J lost 8, with 12 bases in between. Per germline, CDR1 SGHDT and CDR2 YYEEEE. CDR3 sequence: CASSRTYLGYTF. Written as DNA, the CDR3 is TGTGCCAGCAGCCGGACTTATCTCGGCTACACCTTC. Full variable domain (remainder filled in from reference TRBV5-6 and TRBJ1-2): DAGVTQSPTHLIKTRGQQVTLRCSPKSGHDTVSWYQQALGQGPQFIFQYYEEEERQRGNFPDRFSGHQFPNYSSELNVNALLLGDSALYLCASSRTYLGYTFGSGTRLTVV.

The chain employs TRBV28 and TRBJ2-7; tentative D call: TRBD2 (5 bases). Looked up from germline, CDR1 is MDHEN and CDR2 is SYDVKM. V lost 9 bases and J 2 bases, leaving 17 bases between the germline ends. CDR3 length equals 14 residues. The DNA for the CDR3 is TGTGCCAGTCATCCGGGATCTGGGACCTACGAGCAGTACTTC. This codes for CASHPGSGTYEQYF.

CDR3 sequence reads: CAWRGPANEKLFF. CDR3 bases: TGTGCCTGGAGGGGGCCGGCTAATGAAAAACTGTTTTTT. V usage is TRBV30 and J usage is TRBJ1-4; maybe TRBD1 (5 bases). The CDR3 runs 13 residues. Trimming removed 3 bases at V and 3 bases at J, with 8 bases between. CDR1 is GTSNPN and CDR2 is SVGIG in the germline V gene (reference sequence).

V gene TRBV9 combines with J gene TRBJ1-6; possible D gene TRBD1, 5 bases. Germline V CDR1 and CDR2: SGDLS, YYNGEE. Trimming shortened V by 3 bases and J by 0 bases, and 13 bases separated the two germline ends. The CDR3 consists of 17 residues. The CDR3 sequence is CASSGGRGSSYNSPLHF. For the CDR3, the DNA is TGTGCCAGCAGCGGAGGCCGGGGGAGCTCCTATAATTCACCCCTCCACTTT.

The chain links TRBV13 to TRBJ1-1; possibly TRBD1 for D (6 bases). Per germline, CDR1 PRHDT and CDR2 FYEKMQ (reference sequence). The length of the CDR3 is 12 residues. Trimming left V 4 bases short and J 8 bases short, with 11 bases between. CDR3 DNA: TGTGCCAGCAGCTCCTCAGGGGCGGAAGCTTTCTTT. It specifies CASSSSGAEAFF.

This clone has just one count. Other DNA sequences within the sample encode an identical CDR3. The rearrangement joins TRBV24-1 to TRBJ2-2; the D is unclear. V was trimmed by 7 bases and J by 1 base, leaving 6 bases between them. In germline, CDR1 is KGHDR, CDR2 SFDVKD. The CDR3 contains 13 residues. For the CDR3, the DNA is TGTGCCACCAGCCTCAAGAACACCGGGGAGCTGTTTTTT. Protein product: CATSLKNTGELFF.

The V call is TRBV25-1, the J call TRBJ2-1; no clear D. Germline values: CDR1 MGHDK, CDR2 SYGVNS. The CDR3 runs to 13 residues. Trimming cost V 4 bases and J 3 bases, with 7 bases left between them. The CDR3, as DNA: TGTGCCAGCAGTGTTGGCGACTACAATGAGCAGTTCTTC. Its protein is CASSVGDYNEQFF.